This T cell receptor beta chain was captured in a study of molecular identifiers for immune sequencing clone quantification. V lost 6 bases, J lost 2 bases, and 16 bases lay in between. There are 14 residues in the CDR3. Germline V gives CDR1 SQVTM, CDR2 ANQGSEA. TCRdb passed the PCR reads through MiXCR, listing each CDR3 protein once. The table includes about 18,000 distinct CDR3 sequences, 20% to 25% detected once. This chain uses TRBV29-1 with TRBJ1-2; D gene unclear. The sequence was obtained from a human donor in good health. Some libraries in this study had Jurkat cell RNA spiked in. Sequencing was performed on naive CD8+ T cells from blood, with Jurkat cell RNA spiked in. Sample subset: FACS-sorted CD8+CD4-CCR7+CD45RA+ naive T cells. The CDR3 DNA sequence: TGCAGCGTCCCCGGCCGTTTGGGCAACTATGGCTACACCTTC. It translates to CSVPGRLGNYGYTF.